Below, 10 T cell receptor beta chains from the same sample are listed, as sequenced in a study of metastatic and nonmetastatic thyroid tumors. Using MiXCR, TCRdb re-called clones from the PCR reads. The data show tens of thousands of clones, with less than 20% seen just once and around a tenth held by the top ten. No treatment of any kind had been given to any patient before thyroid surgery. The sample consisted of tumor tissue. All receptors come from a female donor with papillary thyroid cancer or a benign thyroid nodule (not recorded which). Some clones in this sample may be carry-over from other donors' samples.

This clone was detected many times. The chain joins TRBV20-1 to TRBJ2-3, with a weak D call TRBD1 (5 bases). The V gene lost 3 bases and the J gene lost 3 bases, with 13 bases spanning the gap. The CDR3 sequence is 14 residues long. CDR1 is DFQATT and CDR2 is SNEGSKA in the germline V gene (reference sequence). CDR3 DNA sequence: TGCAGTGCTAGTCAGGGCGGTTCTACAGATACGCAGTATTTT. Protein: CSASQGGSTDTQYF.

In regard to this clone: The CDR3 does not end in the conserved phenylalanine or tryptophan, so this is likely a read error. CDR3 residues: CASSRPGTGWVNEKLFV. The CDR3 region has the DNA TGTGCCAGCAGCCGTCCCGGGACAGGTTGGGTTAATGAAAAACTGTTTGTT. This chain uses TRBV7-9 with TRBJ1-4; TRBD1 agrees at 8 bases. The CDR3 loop spans 17 amino acids. J lost 4 bases, V lost 5 bases, and 12 bases had no gene match. CDR1 is SEHNR and CDR2 is FQNEAQ in the germline V gene (reference sequence).

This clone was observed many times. The CDR3 sequence: CSAVQGTYGYTF. Written as DNA, the CDR3 is TGCAGTGCTGTTCAGGGGACCTATGGCTACACCTTC. The chain uses TRBV20-1 and TRBJ1-2; tentatively, D is TRBD1 (6 bases). The V end lost 5 bases, the J end lost 4 bases, and 11 bases lay between the germline ends. Germline assignment: CDR1 DFQATT and CDR2 SNEGSKA (reference sequence). The CDR3 is 12 residues long.

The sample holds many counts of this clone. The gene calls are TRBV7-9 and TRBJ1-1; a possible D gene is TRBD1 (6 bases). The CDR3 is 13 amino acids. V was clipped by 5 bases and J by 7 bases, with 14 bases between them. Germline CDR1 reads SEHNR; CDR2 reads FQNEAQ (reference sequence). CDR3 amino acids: CASSAGTLYEAFF. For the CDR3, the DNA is TGTGCCAGCAGCGCGGGGACACTCTATGAAGCTTTCTTT.

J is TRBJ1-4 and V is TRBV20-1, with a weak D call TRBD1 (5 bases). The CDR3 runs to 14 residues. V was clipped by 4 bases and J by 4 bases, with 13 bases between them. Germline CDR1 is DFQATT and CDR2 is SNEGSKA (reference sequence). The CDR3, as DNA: TGCAGTGCTAAACCAGGGTTAGGTAATGAAAAACTGTTTTTT. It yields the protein CSAKPGLGNEKLFF.

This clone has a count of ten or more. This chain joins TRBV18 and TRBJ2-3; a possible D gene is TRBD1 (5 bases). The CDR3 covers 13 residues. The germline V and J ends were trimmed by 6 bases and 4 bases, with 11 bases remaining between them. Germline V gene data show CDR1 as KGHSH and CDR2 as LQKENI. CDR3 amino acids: CASSLGRADTQYF. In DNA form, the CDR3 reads TGTGCCAGCTCTCTGGGGCGCGCAGATACGCAGTATTTT.

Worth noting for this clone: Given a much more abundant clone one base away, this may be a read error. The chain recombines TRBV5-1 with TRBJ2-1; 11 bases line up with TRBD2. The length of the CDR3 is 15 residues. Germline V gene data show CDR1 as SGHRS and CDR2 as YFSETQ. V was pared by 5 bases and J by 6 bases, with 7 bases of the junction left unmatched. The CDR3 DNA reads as TGCGCCAGCAGAAGAGCTAGCGGGAGGCCCAATGAGCAGTTCTTC. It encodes CASRRASGRPNEQFF.

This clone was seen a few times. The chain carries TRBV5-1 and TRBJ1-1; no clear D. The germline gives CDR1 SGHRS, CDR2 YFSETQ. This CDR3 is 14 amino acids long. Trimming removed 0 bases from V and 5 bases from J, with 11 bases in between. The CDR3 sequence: CASSLAGVGTEAFF. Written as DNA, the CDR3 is TGCGCCAGCAGCTTGGCCGGGGTGGGGACTGAAGCTTTCTTT.

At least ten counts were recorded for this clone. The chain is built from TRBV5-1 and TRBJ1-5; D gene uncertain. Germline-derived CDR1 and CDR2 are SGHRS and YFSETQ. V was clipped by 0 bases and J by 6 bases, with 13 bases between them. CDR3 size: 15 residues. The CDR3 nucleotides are TGCGCCAGCAGCTTGGGGACGGGGAGCGCTCAGCCCCAGCATTTT. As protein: CASSLGTGSAQPQHF.

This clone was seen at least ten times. The CDR3 here is CASSELASRSYEQYF. For the CDR3, the DNA is TGTGCCAGCAGTGAACTAGCGAGTCGATCCTACGAGCAGTACTTC. The chain uses TRBV2 and TRBJ2-7; a possible D gene is TRBD2 (6 bases). V lost 2 bases to trimming and J lost 1 base, with 12 bases between them. In germline, CDR1 is SNHLY, CDR2 FYNNEI. This CDR3 region has 15 residues.